These T cell receptor beta chains were read from a single sample in a study of cytomegalovirus exposure and HLA in healthy donors. TCRdb's copy holds only in-frame clones and misses some; the assay was immunoSEQ multiplex PCR. The sample has roughly 55,000 clones, 77% seen once. Sequencing was performed on PBMCs. The receptors derive from a female donor in good health and CMV-seronegative. CDR3s include the opening cysteine and the closing phenylalanine or tryptophan. D genes are given only for firm matches. Clone size is not always given. Where it is, it says once, few, many or a class for expanded clones.

few | TRBJ2-7 | TRBV27 | . | CASSFVSGVYEQYF | TGTGCCAGCAGTTTTGTTTCGGGGGTCTACGAGCAGTACTTC
once | TRBJ2-7 | TRBV28 | TRBD1 | CASSLRDRAYEQYF | TGTGCCAGCAGTTTACGGGACAGAGCCTACGAGCAGTACTTC
. | TRBJ1-6 | TRBV18 | TRBD1 | CASSPGTGNSPLHF | TGTGCCAGCTCACCAGGGACAGGGAATTCACCCCTCCACTTT
. | TRBJ1-1 | TRBV19 | . | CASTPLRQPGDTEAFF | TGTGCCAGTACCCCCCTCCGCCAGCCAGGGGACACTGAAGCTTTCTTT
. | TRBJ1-1 | TRBV18 | . | CASSPPLTGNTEAFF | TGTGCCAGCTCACCACCTCTAACGGGGAACACTGAAGCTTTCTTT
. | TRBJ2-7 | TRBV10-1 | TRBD1 | CASPRTGGDSYEQYF | TGCGCCAGCCCCAGGACAGGGGGCGATTCCTACGAGCAGTACTTC
few | TRBJ2-7 | TRBV28 | . | CASSLSGPPYEQYF | TGTGCCAGCAGTCTGAGCGGACCGCCCTACGAGCAGTACTTC
. | TRBJ1-3 | TRBV4-1 | . | CASSQDGVSGNTIYF | TGCGCCAGCAGCCAAGACGGTGTCTCTGGAAACACCATATATTTT
once | TRBJ2-7 | TRBV6-5 | TRBD1 | CASSQTGTAYEQYF | TGTGCCAGCAGTCAAACCGGGACAGCCTACGAGCAGTACTTC
. | TRBJ2-7 | TRBV5-1 | . | CASSSEFSRGYEQYF | TGCGCCAGCAGCTCGGAATTTTCCCGGGGCTACGAGCAGTACTTC
. | TRBJ2-7 | TRBV18 | TRBD1 | CASSPPVLVGRGTYEQYF | TGTGCCAGCTCACCACCAGTCCTCGTTGGCAGGGGGACCTACGAGCAGTACTTC
. | TRBJ1-2 | TRBV28 | . | CASSLTESGYTF | TGTGCCAGCAGTCTTACAGAGAGTGGCTACACCTTC
. | TRBJ2-7 | TRBV21-1 | . | CASSKAQAPLERYEQYF | TGTGCCAGCAGCAAGGCGCAGGCTCCCCTCGAACGGTACGAGCAGTACTTC
. | TRBJ2-7 | TRBV14 | . | CASSQGAVYEQYF | TGTGCCAGCAGCCAAGGTGCAGTGTACGAGCAGTACTTC
few | TRBJ2-7 | TRBV27 | TRBD2 | CASSLGTSGRYEQYF | TGTGCCAGCAGTTTGGGGACTAGCGGGCGTTACGAGCAGTACTTC
. | TRBJ1-1 | TRBV18 | . | CASSQLEDTEAFF | TGTGCCAGCTCCCAGTTAGAGGACACTGAAGCTTTCTTT
. | TRBJ2-3 | TRBV5-4 | . | CASSRYMIDSDTQYF | TGTGCCAGCAGCCGCTATATGATCGATTCAGATACGCAGTATTTT
. | TRBJ2-3 | TRBV10-1 | TRBD2 | CASSEPLIAGWGDTQYF | TGCGCCAGCAGTGAGCCCTTAATAGCGGGCTGGGGAGATACGCAGTATTTT
. | TRBJ1-1 | TRBV5-1 | TRBD1 | CASSPTQGGGTEAFF | TGCGCCAGCAGTCCTACTCAGGGGGGTGGCACTGAAGCTTTCTTT
. | TRBJ2-3 | TRBV5-6 | TRBD2 | CASSITSGAATDTQYF | TGTGCCAGCAGCATTACTAGCGGGGCAGCCACAGATACGCAGTATTTT
few | TRBJ2-7 | TRBV27 | . | CASSTQRSSYEQYF | TGTGCCAGCTCCACCCAGCGGAGCTCCTACGAGCAGTACTTC
. | TRBJ2-2 | TRBV4-2 | . | CASSPWGSGTGINRHTGELFF | TGTGCCAGCAGCCCGTGGGGATCCGGTACAGGGATCAATAGACACACCGGGGAGCTGTTTTTT
. | TRBJ2-7 | TRBV18 | TRBD1 | CASSTRTGPPYEQYF | TGTGCCAGCTCAACCCGGACAGGGCCACCCTACGAGCAGTACTTC
once | TRBJ2-7 | TRBV6-6 | . | CASSYPGSYEQYF | TGTGCCAGCAGTTATCCCGGGTCCTACGAGCAGTACTTC
. | TRBJ2-7 | TRBV6-1 | TRBD1 | CASSPGTGFDEQYF | TGTGCCAGCAGTCCCGGGACAGGGTTCGACGAGCAGTACTTC
. | TRBJ2-3 | TRBV30 | TRBD2 | CAWSILGGEDTQYF | TGTGCCTGGAGTATTCTCGGGGGGGAAGATACGCAGTATTTT
. | TRBJ1-5 | TRBV6-1 | TRBD1 | CASSAGQGAWQPQHF | TGTGCCAGCAGTGCAGGACAGGGGGCTTGGCAGCCCCAGCATTTT
. | TRBJ2-5 | TRBV12-5 | . | CASGPGADQETQYF | TGTGCTAGTGGACCTGGGGCGGATCAAGAGACCCAGTACTTC
. | TRBJ2-1 | TRBV7-9 | . | CASSVPRGLVYEQFF | TGTGCCAGCAGCGTACCCAGGGGATTAGTTTATGAGCAGTTCTTC
. | TRBJ1-1 | TRBV6-5 | TRBD1 | CASSPRDRGNTEAFF | TGTGCCAGCAGCCCCCGGGACAGGGGTAACACTGAAGCTTTCTTT
once | TRBJ1-4 | TRBV7-2 | . | CASSLLTGATNEKLFF | TGTGCCAGCAGCCTCTTAACGGGGGCAACTAATGAAAAACTGTTTTTT
. | TRBJ1-2 | TRBV4-2 | TRBD1 | CASSQRSWDREDGYTF | TGTGCCAGCAGCCAAAGGAGCTGGGACAGGGAGGACGGCTACACCTTC
once | TRBJ1-1 | TRBV30 | . | CAWHRTVNTEAFF | TGTGCCTGGCACAGGACGGTAAACACTGAAGCTTTCTTT